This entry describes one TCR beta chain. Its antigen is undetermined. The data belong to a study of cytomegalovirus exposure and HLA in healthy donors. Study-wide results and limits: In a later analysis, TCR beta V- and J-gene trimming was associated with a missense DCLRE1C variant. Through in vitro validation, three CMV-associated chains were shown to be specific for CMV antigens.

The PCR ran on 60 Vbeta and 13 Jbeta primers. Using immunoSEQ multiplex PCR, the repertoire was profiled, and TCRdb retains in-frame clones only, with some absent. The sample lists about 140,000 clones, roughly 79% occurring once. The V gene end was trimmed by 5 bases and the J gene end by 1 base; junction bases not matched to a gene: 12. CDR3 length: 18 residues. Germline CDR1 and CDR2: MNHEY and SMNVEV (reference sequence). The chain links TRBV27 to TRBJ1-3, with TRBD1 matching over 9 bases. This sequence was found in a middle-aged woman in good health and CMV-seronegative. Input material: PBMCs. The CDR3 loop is CASSPYLDRGGSGNTIYF. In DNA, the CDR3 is TGTGCCAGCAGTCCATACCTGGACAGGGGAGGTTCTGGAAACACCATATATTTT.